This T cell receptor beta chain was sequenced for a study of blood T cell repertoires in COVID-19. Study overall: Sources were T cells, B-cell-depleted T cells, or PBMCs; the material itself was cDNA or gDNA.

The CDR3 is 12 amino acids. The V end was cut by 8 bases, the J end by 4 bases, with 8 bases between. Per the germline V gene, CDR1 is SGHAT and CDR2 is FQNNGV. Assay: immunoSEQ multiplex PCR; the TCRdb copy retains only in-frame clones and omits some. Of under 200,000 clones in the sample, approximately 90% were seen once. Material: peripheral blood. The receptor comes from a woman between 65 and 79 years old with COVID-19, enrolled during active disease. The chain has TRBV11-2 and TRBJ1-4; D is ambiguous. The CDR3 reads CASRRVNEKLFF. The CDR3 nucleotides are TGTGCCAGCCGACGGGTTAATGAAAAACTGTTTTTT.